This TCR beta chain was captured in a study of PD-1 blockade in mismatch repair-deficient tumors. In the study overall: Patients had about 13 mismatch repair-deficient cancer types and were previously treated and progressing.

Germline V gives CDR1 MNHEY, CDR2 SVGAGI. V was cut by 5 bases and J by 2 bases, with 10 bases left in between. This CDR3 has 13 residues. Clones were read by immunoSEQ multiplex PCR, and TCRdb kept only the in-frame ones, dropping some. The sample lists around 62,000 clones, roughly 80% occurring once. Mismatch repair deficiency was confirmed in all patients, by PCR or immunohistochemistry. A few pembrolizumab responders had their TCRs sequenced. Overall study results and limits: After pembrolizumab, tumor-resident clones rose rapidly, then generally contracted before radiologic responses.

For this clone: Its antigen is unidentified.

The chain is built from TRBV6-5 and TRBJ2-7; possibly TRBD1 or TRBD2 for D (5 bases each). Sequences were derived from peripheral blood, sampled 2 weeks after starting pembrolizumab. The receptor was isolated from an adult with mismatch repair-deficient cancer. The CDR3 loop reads CASSRDGAYEQYF. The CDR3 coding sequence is TGTGCCAGCAGTAGGGACGGAGCCTACGAGCAGTACTTC.